A selection of T cell receptor beta chains follows, all from one sample in a study of beta chain features in type 1 diabetes. Clones were sequenced by immunoSEQ multiplex PCR, and TCRdb holds only the in-frame ones, with some missing. The table includes about 650,000 clones, 9.5% to 15% detected once. Input material: naive CD4+ T cells from blood. The receptors shown here come from a man aged 25 to 45 with type 1 diabetes. Both conserved end residues are part of each CDR3. The D gene is left open where the match is weak. Size tells how often a clone was seen (once, few, many) or the class of an expanded clone, and some rows leave it out.

NA	TRBV2	TRBJ1-1	NA	CASGDGQNTEAFF	TGTGCCAGCGGGGACGGACAGAACACTGAAGCTTTCTTT
NA	TRBV14	TRBJ2-5	NA	CASSQVWGRQETQYF	TGTGCCAGCAGCCAAGTCTGGGGGCGGCAAGAGACCCAGTACTTC
NA	TRBV25-1	TRBJ1-1	NA	CASSESPPGPPEAFF	TGTGCCAGCAGTGAATCACCCCCGGGCCCTCCTGAAGCTTTCTTT
NA	TRBV2	TRBJ2-1	NA	CASSDLTVSSYNEQFF	TGTGCCAGCAGTGACCTAACGGTCTCCTCCTACAATGAGCAGTTCTTC
few	TRBV5-4	TRBJ1-5	NA	CASSFGGGSPRDQPQHF	TGTGCCAGCAGCTTTGGGGGAGGCAGCCCCAGGGATCAGCCCCAGCATTTT
NA	TRBV9	TRBJ1-2	NA	CASSVVPGSYGYTF	TGTGCCAGCAGCGTAGTGCCAGGATCCTATGGCTACACCTTC
NA	TRBV2	TRBJ2-7	NA	CASSEAQGRALDEQYF	TGTGCCAGCAGTGAAGCGCAGGGCAGGGCTTTGGACGAGCAGTACTTC
NA	TRBV20-1	TRBJ2-1	NA	CSPSGNEQFF	TGCAGTCCCAGTGGGAATGAGCAGTTCTTC
few	TRBV6-5	TRBJ2-7	TRBD1	CASSPDRGYEQYF	TGTGCCAGCAGTCCGGACAGGGGTTACGAGCAGTACTTC
few	TRBV4-3	TRBJ2-5	NA	CASSQDRYRQETQYF	TGCGCCAGCAGCCAAGATCGGTACAGACAAGAGACCCAGTACTTC
NA	TRBV19	TRBJ2-2	TRBD2	CASRRGGTANTGELFF	TGTGCCAGTAGAAGGGGAGGGACGGCGAACACCGGGGAGCTGTTTTTT
NA	TRBV20-1	TRBJ2-5	NA	CSARVPQTQYF	TGCAGTGCTAGAGTACCTCAAACCCAGTACTTC
few	TRBV11-2	TRBJ2-7	TRBD1	CASTLGTGVYEQYF	TGTGCCAGCACCTTGGGTACAGGGGTCTACGAGCAGTACTTC
few	TRBV4-1	TRBJ2-7	TRBD2	CASSQVAGPSYEQYF	TGCGCCAGCAGCCAAGTAGCGGGGCCTTCCTACGAGCAGTACTTC
few	TRBV7-2	TRBJ1-2	NA	CASSPRGAVNNYGYTF	TGTGCCAGCAGCCCAAGAGGAGCAGTTAATAACTATGGCTACACCTTC
NA	TRBV2	TRBJ1-1	NA	CASISVPLTEAFF	TGTGCCAGCATTTCGGTCCCATTAACTGAAGCTTTCTTT
few	TRBV4-3	TRBJ2-1	TRBD2	CASSQDPLAGGINEQFF	TGCGCCAGCAGCCAAGACCCCTTAGCGGGGGGGATCAATGAGCAGTTCTTC
NA	TRBV5-1	TRBJ1-2	NA	CASSLEAKNYGYTF	TGCGCCAGCAGCTTGGAGGCGAAAAACTATGGCTACACCTTC
few	TRBV7-2	TRBJ2-3	NA	CASSPTGADTQYF	TGTGCCAGCAGCCCCACCGGGGCAGATACGCAGTATTTT
NA	TRBV13	TRBJ2-7	NA	CASRQILSFSYEQYF	TGTGCCAGCCGTCAGATACTTTCCTTCTCCTACGAGCAGTACTTC
few	TRBV27	TRBJ2-7	NA	CASSHPGSYEQYF	TGTGCCAGCAGTCATCCCGGGTCCTACGAGCAGTACTTC
few	TRBV15	TRBJ2-7	TRBD1	CATSTRDRGVKDYEQYF	TGTGCCACCAGCACGCGGGACAGGGGAGTTAAGGACTACGAGCAGTACTTC
NA	TRBV9	TRBJ1-6	TRBD1	CASSGYRGRIDSPLHF	TGTGCCAGCAGCGGGTACAGGGGGCGGATTGATTCACCCCTCCACTTT
few	TRBV7-2	TRBJ1-4	TRBD1	CASSPRRTGTNEKLFF	TGTGCCAGCAGCCCCCGACGGACAGGGACTAATGAAAAACTGTTTTTT
NA	TRBV28	TRBJ2-7	NA	CASTLRGRSYYEQYF	TGTGCCAGCACTTTAAGGGGACGGAGTTACTACGAGCAGTACTTC
few	TRBV15	TRBJ2-6	NA	CATSRDFSAGLESGANVLTF	TGTGCCACCAGCAGAGATTTTTCGGCCGGATTAGAATCTGGGGCCAACGTCCTGACTTTC
NA	TRBV5-1	TRBJ1-5	NA	CASSQWGLGNQPQHF	TGCGCCAGCAGTCAATGGGGCCTTGGCAATCAGCCCCAGCATTTT
NA	TRBV9	TRBJ2-2	NA	CASSVQTANTGELFF	TGTGCCAGCAGCGTACAGACAGCGAACACCGGGGAGCTGTTTTTT
few	TRBV7-3	TRBJ2-3	TRBD2	CASSSPLAGGTDTQYF	TGTGCCAGCAGCTCCCCTTTAGCGGGCGGCACAGATACGCAGTATTTT
NA	TRBV4-2	TRBJ2-3	NA	CASSQELRQGPTDTQYF	TGTGCCAGCAGCCAAGAACTTAGGCAGGGGCCCACAGATACGCAGTATTTT
once	TRBV19	TRBJ2-2	NA	CASSMPSGELFF	TGTGCCAGTAGTATGCCGTCCGGGGAGCTGTTTTTT
few	TRBV7-3	TRBJ2-3	NA	CASSLLGIRSQLTDTQYF	TGTGCCAGCAGCCTTCTGGGTATCCGTTCCCAACTCACAGATACGCAGTATTTT
NA	TRBV19	TRBJ1-1	NA	CASSIRPNTEAFF	TGTGCCAGTAGTATACGGCCGAACACTGAAGCTTTCTTT
few	TRBV6-5	TRBJ2-4	NA	CASRPPGHLKNIQYF	TGTGCCAGCAGACCCCCCGGACACCTGAAAAACATTCAGTACTTC
few	TRBV28	TRBJ2-7	NA	CASRDQAGSEQYF	TGTGCCAGCAGGGACCAGGCGGGTTCCGAGCAGTACTTC
few	TRBV14	TRBJ2-5	NA	CASSQDHQMYQETQYF	TGTGCCAGCAGCCAAGATCACCAGATGTACCAAGAGACCCAGTACTTC
NA	TRBV25-1	TRBJ1-1	NA	CASSENDGVNTEAFF	TGTGCCAGCAGTGAAAACGACGGAGTGAACACTGAAGCTTTCTTT
NA	TRBV11-3	TRBJ2-3	NA	CASSRQAATDTQYF	TGTGCCAGCAGCCGTCAAGCGGCCACAGATACGCAGTATTTT
few	TRBV28	TRBJ1-5	NA	CASSLAGQPQHF	TGTGCCAGCAGTTTGGCCGGTCAGCCCCAGCATTTT
few	TRBV7-2	TRBJ1-4	NA	CASSFDRGYEKLFF	TGTGCCAGCAGCTTTGATAGGGGATACGAAAAACTGTTTTTT
NA	TRBV20-1	TRBJ2-5	NA	CSKPAPETQYF	TGCAGTAAGCCGGCCCCTGAGACCCAGTACTTC
few	TRBV5-4	TRBJ1-2	NA	CASSTTGTNYGYTF	TGTGCCAGCAGCACTACCGGGACAAACTATGGCTACACCTTC
few	TRBV6-1	TRBJ1-6	TRBD1	CASSEGVGGVNSPLHF	TGTGCCAGCAGTGAAGGAGTAGGGGGCGTTAATTCACCCCTCCACTTT
few	TRBV7-2	TRBJ2-7	NA	CASSAHYEQYF	TGTGCCAGCAGCGCCCACTACGAGCAGTACTTC
NA	TRBV30	TRBJ2-2	TRBD1	CARTGPPAGELFF	TGTGCCCGGACAGGGCCCCCGGCCGGGGAGCTGTTTTTT
NA	TRBV9	TRBJ2-5	TRBD2	CASSAMLSGGVQETQYF	TGTGCCAGCAGCGCCATGCTATCGGGGGGTGTCCAAGAGACCCAGTACTTC
few	TRBV5-1	TRBJ2-7	NA	CASRLDPRAYEQYF	TGCGCCAGCCGCCTCGATCCTAGGGCCTACGAGCAGTACTTC
few	TRBV5-1	TRBJ2-7	NA	CASSLSGTRSYEQYF	TGCGCCAGCAGCTTGTCGGGGACGAGGTCCTACGAGCAGTACTTC
NA	TRBV2	TRBJ2-5	TRBD1	CASSAQGTGGETQYF	TGTGCCAGCAGTGCCCAGGGGACAGGAGGGGAGACCCAGTACTTC
few	TRBV4-3	TRBJ2-7	NA	CASSQEISGEQYF	TGCGCCAGCAGCCAAGAAATCTCGGGAGAGCAGTACTTC
NA	TRBV2	TRBJ2-1	TRBD2	CASSWTSRTNEQFF	TGTGCCAGCTCCTGGACTAGCCGTACCAATGAGCAGTTCTTC
few	TRBV5-4	TRBJ2-5	TRBD1	CASSSRQGRNQETQYF	TGTGCCAGCAGCTCGAGACAGGGCCGGAACCAAGAGACCCAGTACTTC
NA	TRBV6-1	TRBJ1-2	NA	CASTATNYGYTF	TGTGCCAGCACCGCCACTAACTATGGCTACACCTTC
few	TRBV30	TRBJ2-3	TRBD2	CAWSRAGLATDTQYF	TGTGCCTGGAGTAGGGCCGGACTAGCCACAGATACGCAGTATTTT
few	TRBV7-2	TRBJ2-1	NA	CASSSRTHWNEQFF	TGTGCCAGCAGCTCGCGGACTCATTGGAATGAGCAGTTCTTC
NA	TRBV7-9	TRBJ1-4	TRBD1	CASSLQGAKEKLFF	TGTGCCAGCAGCTTACAGGGGGCGAAAGAAAAACTGTTTTTT
few	TRBV5-1	TRBJ2-7	TRBD1	CASSSPTGAGEQYF	TGCGCCAGCAGCTCCCCGACAGGGGCAGGCGAGCAGTACTTC